Listed below are T cell receptor beta chains from one sample, sequenced in a study of HIV-infected patients and healthy controls. TCRdb re-called the 5' RACE reads with MiXCR, one entry per CDR3 protein. The data contain over 10,000 distinct CDR3 sequences, 5% to 5.5% of them singletons. The sequenced sample was blood. The receptors here all came from an adult in good health. Each CDR3 is given with its conserved first and last residue. Each record gives: V gene, clone size, D gene, J gene, CDR3 protein, CDR3 DNA. D genes are given only for firm matches. Clone size is given for some rows only: seen once, a few or many times, or a class if the clone is expanded.

TRBV14	many	TRBD1	TRBJ2-7	CASRRQGSTYEQYF	TGTGCCAGCAGACGACAGGGTAGCACCTACGAGCAGTACTTC
TRBV5-1	-	-	TRBJ1-4	CASSLAPGGGEKLFF	TGCGCCAGCAGCTTGGCCCCCGGGGGGGGTGAAAAACTGTTTTTT
TRBV6-5	many	TRBD1	TRBJ1-6	CASSYRGLDASYNSPLHF	TGTGCCAGCAGTTACAGGGGGCTCGACGCCTCCTATAATTCACCCCTCCACTTT
TRBV28	few	TRBD1	TRBJ1-5	CASWDSKVLKQPQHF	TGTGCCAGTTGGGACAGCAAGGTGCTAAAACAGCCCCAGCATTTT
TRBV7-9	medium-sized	-	TRBJ1-2	CASTERANYGYTF	TGTGCCAGCACTGAGCGCGCTAACTATGGCTACACCTTC
TRBV10-3	many	TRBD2	TRBJ2-7	CAISPGGAAYEQYF	TGTGCCATCAGTCCCGGGGGGGCGGCCTACGAGCAGTACTTC
TRBV7-2	few	-	TRBJ2-6	CASSLDGSGANVLTF	TGTGCCAGCAGCCTAGACGGCTCCGGGGCCAACGTCCTGACTTTC
TRBV3-1	medium-sized	TRBD1	TRBJ1-5	CASSYRGGQPQHF	TGTGCCAGCAGTTACAGGGGAGGTCAGCCCCAGCATTTT
TRBV6-5	many	TRBD1	TRBJ2-7	CASTAGTAYEQYF	TGTGCCAGCACCGCCGGGACAGCCTACGAGCAGTACTTC
TRBV7-2	medium-sized	TRBD2	TRBJ2-3	CASSLVAGAGNTQYF	TGTGCCAGCAGCTTAGTAGCGGGGGCAGGAAATACGCAGTATTTT
TRBV5-1	medium-sized	TRBD1	TRBJ1-2	CASSLAGVRTGGVDGYTF	TGCGCCAGCAGCTTGGCCGGGGTTCGCACAGGGGGCGTCGATGGCTACACCTTC
TRBV29-1	many	-	TRBJ1-5	CSVVVGDPNQPQHF	TGCAGCGTTGTCGTGGGAGACCCTAATCAGCCCCAGCATTTT
TRBV5-1	medium-sized	-	TRBJ1-1	CASSTWVAARNTEAFF	TGCGCCAGCAGCACGTGGGTTGCGGCTCGGAACACTGAAGCTTTCTTT
TRBV18	-	TRBD1	TRBJ1-5	CASSPGQGSNQPQHF	TGTGCCAGCTCACCGGGACAGGGAAGCAATCAGCCCCAGCATTTT
TRBV5-4	many	TRBD1	TRBJ2-7	CASSPTGGSEQYF	TGTGCCAGCAGCCCAACAGGGGGGAGTGAGCAGTACTTC
TRBV5-1	medium-sized	TRBD1	TRBJ1-1	CASSIPGQGTNTEAFF	TGCGCCAGCAGCATTCCCGGACAGGGGACGAACACTGAAGCTTTCTTT
TRBV18	many	-	TRBJ2-5	CASSPGLGETQYF	TGTGCCAGCTCACCGGGACTTGGGGAGACCCAGTACTTC
TRBV25-1	few	-	TRBJ1-1	CASSEYSQGLKAFF	TGTGCCAGCAGTGAATATAGTCAGGGCCTAAAAGCTTTCTTT
TRBV6-1	medium-sized	TRBD1	TRBJ1-1	CASSPQIQGARNTEAFF	TGTGCCAGCAGTCCTCAGATACAGGGGGCGCGAAACACTGAAGCTTTCTTT
TRBV9	medium-sized	TRBD2	TRBJ2-3	CASSPNSGGRQDTQYF	TGTGCCAGCAGCCCAAATAGCGGGGGAAGACAAGATACGCAGTATTTT
TRBV6-2/TRBV6-3	many	-	TRBJ2-7	CASFSPGGENFEQYF	TGTGCCAGCTTCTCCCCGGGGGGCGAAAACTTCGAGCAGTACTTC
TRBV4-2	-	-	TRBJ2-3	CASSQDLRGRSDTQYF	TGTGCCAGCAGCCAAGATTTGCGGGGCAGGTCCGATACGCAGTATTTT
TRBV14	medium-sized	-	TRBJ2-4	CASSQSETGRPKNIQYF	TGTGCCAGCAGCCAATCTGAAACAGGGCGCCCCAAAAACATTCAGTACTTC
TRBV5-4	many	-	TRBJ2-3	CASSLQGSTDTQYF	TGTGCCAGCAGCTTACAGGGAAGCACAGATACGCAGTATTTT
TRBV6-5	many	-	TRBJ1-2	CASSYSSPDGYTF	TGTGCCAGCAGTTACTCCTCTCCCGATGGCTACACCTTC
TRBV7-9	many	-	TRBJ1-1	CASSLTYNTEAFF	TGTGCCAGCAGCTTAACATATAACACTGAAGCTTTCTTT
TRBV7-9	many	TRBD1	TRBJ1-1	CASSPRTGGNTEAFF	TGTGCCAGCAGCCCCCGGACAGGGGGAAACACTGAAGCTTTCTTT
TRBV11-1	many	-	TRBJ2-7	CASSISLMNEQYF	TGTGCCAGCAGCATATCGCTTATGAACGAGCAGTACTTC
TRBV29-1	medium-sized	-	TRBJ1-5	CSAATDLNQPQHF	TGCAGCGCCGCGACTGATCTCAATCAGCCCCAGCATTTT
TRBV7-2	-	-	TRBJ2-1	CASSSGRHTVNEQFF	TGTGCCAGCAGCTCGGGACGGCATACGGTCAATGAGCAGTTCTTC
TRBV21-1	many	-	TRBJ1-4	CASSRGDAATNEKLFF	TGTGCCAGCAGCCGCGGAGACGCTGCAACTAATGAAAAACTGTTTTTT
TRBV11-2	-	-	TRBJ2-3	CASSLDSGDTQYF	TGTGCCAGCAGCTTAGACAGCGGGGATACGCAGTATTTT
TRBV5-1	many	-	TRBJ2-1	CASSRRGGSNEQFF	TGCGCCAGCAGCCGGCGTGGGGGGTCCAATGAGCAGTTCTTC
TRBV6-6	many	-	TRBJ1-4	CASSYPGAATNEKLFF	TGTGCCAGCAGTTACCCAGGGGCCGCAACTAATGAAAAACTGTTTTTT
TRBV9	many	-	TRBJ2-3	CASSPTGLSTDTQYF	TGTGCCAGCAGCCCGACCGGACTGAGCACAGATACGCAGTATTTT
TRBV5-6	many	-	TRBJ1-1	CASIRWVGTEAFF	TGTGCCAGCATTCGTTGGGTTGGAACTGAAGCTTTCTTT
TRBV2	many	-	TRBJ2-4	CAIIPPQGTSKNIQYF	TGTGCCATCATACCCCCCCAGGGAACTTCCAAAAACATTCAGTACTTC
TRBV29-1	many	-	TRBJ2-2	CSVAGIFTGELFF	TGCAGCGTGGCCGGGATTTTCACCGGGGAGCTGTTTTTT
TRBV6-1	many	-	TRBJ1-5	CASSDAGDTQPQHF	TGTGCCAGCAGTGACGCAGGGGACACTCAGCCCCAGCATTTT
TRBV5-1	many	-	TRBJ2-5	CASSSRTVQETQYF	TGCGCCAGCAGCTCCCGGACAGTACAAGAGACCCAGTACTTC
TRBV5-1	many	-	TRBJ1-6	CASSTEQGRSYNSPLHF	TGCGCCAGCAGTACCGAACAGGGACGCTCCTATAATTCACCCCTCCACTTT
TRBV3-1	medium-sized	-	TRBJ1-5	CASSPRDLYGNQPQHF	TGTGCCAGCAGCCCCCGGGACCTTTATGGCAATCAGCCCCAGCATTTT
TRBV7-8	few	-	TRBJ2-1	CASRRPRGLLNNEQFF	TGTGCCAGCAGGCGCCCCCGGGGGTTGCTTAACAATGAGCAGTTCTTC
TRBV6-4	medium-sized	TRBD1	TRBJ2-3	CASSEGQGADTQYF	TGTGCCAGCAGTGAAGGACAGGGGGCAGATACGCAGTATTTT
TRBV3-1	many	-	TRBJ1-2	CASSPWTISNGYTF	TGTGCCAGCAGCCCTTGGACAATTTCTAATGGCTACACCTTC
TRBV20-1	medium-sized	-	TRBJ2-5	CSAIYRETQYF	TGCAGTGCTATCTACAGGGAGACCCAGTACTTC
TRBV15	many	TRBD1	TRBJ2-1	CATRPRTGDYNEQFF	TGTGCCACCAGACCGAGGACAGGGGACTACAATGAGCAGTTCTTC
TRBV5-8	many	TRBD2	TRBJ2-3	CASRGGDTQYF	TGTGCCAGCAGGGGGGGGGATACGCAGTATTTT
TRBV2	-	TRBD1	TRBJ2-5	CASSEVGGVIQETQYF	TGTGCCAGCAGTGAAGTAGGGGGCGTTATTCAAGAGACCCAGTACTTC
TRBV7-2	many	-	TRBJ2-5	CASSLARQFKETQYF	TGTGCCAGCAGCTTAGCGAGACAATTCAAGGAGACCCAGTACTTC
TRBV2	medium-sized	TRBD2	TRBJ2-5	CASSRGLAQETQYF	TGTGCCAGCAGCCGAGGACTAGCCCAAGAGACCCAGTACTTC